The entry below describes one T cell receptor (beta chain). This sample is part of a study of blood T cell repertoires in COVID-19. About the study: Whether acute or convalescent, the COVID-19 samples came from the United States, Italy and Spain.

As handled by the study authors: Reference gene primers were amplified, and this amplification served to estimate nucleated cell counts. This table comes from immunoSEQ multiplex PCR, and its TCRdb copy is limited to in-frame clones, with some not included. The V and J calls and clone size come from that table; D and trimming were worked out from the DNA. The sample contains roughly 150,000 clones, 65% to 90% of which appear only once. The V and J ends lost 5 bases and 8 bases, in that order; junction bases with no gene match: 10. CDR3 size: 15 residues. Germline values: CDR1 SGHNT, CDR2 YENEEA. Material: peripheral blood. The V gene is TRBV11-3, the J gene TRBJ2-1, with TRBD2 matching 9 bases. This clonotype originated in a woman aged 45-59 years in a cohort sampled during active or convalescent COVID-19. In DNA, the CDR3 is TGTGCCAGCAGCGAACCAAGCGGGGGGTTGCATGAGCAGTTCTTC. Protein product: CASSEPSGGLHEQFF.